The rows below give T cell receptor beta chains drawn from one sample of a study of T cell responses to AZD1222 COVID-19 vaccine. This table comes from immunoSEQ multiplex PCR, and its TCRdb copy is limited to in-frame clones, with some not included. Counted here are roughly 130,000 clones, 80% to 90% occurring once; the ten biggest clones make up 1.5% to 2%. The specimen comprised peripheral blood, sampled on day 0 of AZD1222 vaccination. All receptors derive from an adult in good health. CDR3s include the opening cysteine and the closing phenylalanine or tryptophan. D genes are given only for firm matches. Not every row has a clone size; where given, it reads once, few, many or a size class.

cdr3_nt	cdr3_aa	v_call	j_call	d_call	clone_size
TGTGCCAGCAGCTATACTAGCAATCAGCCCCAGCATTTT	CASSYTSNQPQHF	TRBV6-5	TRBJ1-5	-	-
TGTGCCAGCAGCTTAGGGGGCGGCTCCTACGAGCAGTACTTC	CASSLGGGSYEQYF	TRBV7-2	TRBJ2-7	-	-
TGTGCCAGCAGCCCCCAGGGGGCCCCGTATGGCTACACCTTC	CASSPQGAPYGYTF	TRBV7-3	TRBJ1-2	TRBD1	once
TGTGCCAGCTCACCGAATGCAGCCAACTATGGCTACACCTTC	CASSPNAANYGYTF	TRBV18	TRBJ1-2	-	-
TGCGCCAGCAGCCAAGGCAGCGCAAGCAGGACAGGTCGGTACGAGCAGTACTTC	CASSQGSASRTGRYEQYF	TRBV4-1	TRBJ2-7	TRBD1	-
TGTGCCAGCAAATCCTCAGGATCTTCTGAAGCTTTCTTT	CASKSSGSSEAFF	TRBV2	TRBJ1-1	-	once
TGCAGCGTGGGAGGACTAGCGATGACAGATACGCAGTATTTT	CSVGGLAMTDTQYF	TRBV29-1	TRBJ2-3	TRBD2	-
TGCGCCAGCAGTGAAGTCCAGAGCGCCCTTGAAGCTTTCTTT	CASSEVQSALEAFF	TRBV10-2	TRBJ1-1	-	-
TGTGCCAGCTCACCCTTGGACAGGAGGAACACTGAAGCTTTCTTT	CASSPLDRRNTEAFF	TRBV18	TRBJ1-1	TRBD1	-
TGTGCCACCAGCAGAGATGAGGTCGGGGGCGGGTTCTTC	CATSRDEVGGGFF	TRBV15	TRBJ2-1	-	few
TGTGCCAGCAGCTCGGACCCGGGGGAGACCCAGTACTTC	CASSSDPGETQYF	TRBV2	TRBJ2-5	-	-
TGTGCCAGCAGCCCCTGGGACGCCTCCTACGAGCAGTACTTC	CASSPWDASYEQYF	TRBV14	TRBJ2-7	-	-
TGTGCCAGCAAAGGGGGCCCCGGGGAGCTGTTTTTT	CASKGGPGELFF	TRBV6-5	TRBJ2-2	TRBD1	-
TGTGCCAGCAGCGGCCCGGGACTAGCGTCCTACAATGAGCAGTTCTTC	CASSGPGLASYNEQFF	TRBV5-6	TRBJ2-1	TRBD2	-
TGTGCCAGCAGCTTAGCGAGGGGGCGCGCCACCGGGGAGCTGTTTTTT	CASSLARGRATGELFF	TRBV7-2	TRBJ2-2	TRBD1	-
TGTGCCAGCAGTGAATGGGGGGCTGAATCCTACGAGCAGTACTTC	CASSEWGAESYEQYF	TRBV2	TRBJ2-7	-	few
TGTGCCAGTACCAGGGGGAGGGAGGAGACCCAGTACTTC	CASTRGREETQYF	TRBV19	TRBJ2-5	-	once
TGTGCCAGCAGTGAAAATCCGGTAAACTATGGCTACACCTTC	CASSENPVNYGYTF	TRBV6-1	TRBJ1-2	-	-
TGTGCCAGCAGCTTCGGGGGTAATGAAAAACTGTTTTTT	CASSFGGNEKLFF	TRBV7-2	TRBJ1-4	-	-
TGTGCCAGCAGTGCAACACGGAGTAGCGGGGGGTACAATGAGCAGTTCTTC	CASSATRSSGGYNEQFF	TRBV28	TRBJ2-1	TRBD2	-
TGTGCCAGTGGCGGTCCCCAGTACTTC	CASGGPQYF	TRBV19	TRBJ2-5	-	-
TGTGCCAGCAGCGGTCTTGGACGGTCGGTGGGCTACACCTTC	CASSGLGRSVGYTF	TRBV7-9	TRBJ1-2	-	once
TGTGCCAGCAGTCGCACCGGGGAGCTGTTTTTT	CASSRTGELFF	TRBV9	TRBJ2-2	-	-
TGTGCCACCAGCAGAGATCCTACTAGCACTGAGCAGTTCTTC	CATSRDPTSTEQFF	TRBV15	TRBJ2-1	-	-
TGTGCCAGCTCACCAGGGGATAGCAATCAGCCCCAGCATTTT	CASSPGDSNQPQHF	TRBV18	TRBJ1-5	-	few
TGTGCCAGCAGCGGTACAGGGGGAAGTAGGAACACTGAAGCTTTCTTT	CASSGTGGSRNTEAFF	TRBV9	TRBJ1-1	TRBD1	-
TGCGCCAGCAGCTTGGTGGAGCGGCGCCCCCTGGGGGCTTTCTTT	CASSLVERRPLGAFF	TRBV5-1	TRBJ1-1	-	-
TGTGCCAGTAGTATAGGGGGCGGGTTGTATCTTGGCACCTTC	CASSIGGGLYLGTF	TRBV19	TRBJ1-2	-	once
TGTGCCAGCAGCTTAGGAATATCCGACACCATATATTTT	CASSLGISDTIYF	TRBV7-2	TRBJ1-3	-	-
TGTGCCAGCAGCCCCCGGATGGGGGGTACAGATACGCAGTATTTT	CASSPRMGGTDTQYF	TRBV7-2	TRBJ2-3	-	-
TGTGCCAGCAGCTCAACAGGGGGAGGAATGAACACTGAAGCTTTCTTT	CASSSTGGGMNTEAFF	TRBV7-3	TRBJ1-1	TRBD1	-
TGTGCCAGCAGCTTCGGCGGCCCAAATTCACCCCTCCACTTT	CASSFGGPNSPLHF	TRBV7-3	TRBJ1-6	-	-
TGTGCCAGCAACACGCTGGGGGGCGCATATAATTCACCCCTCCACTTT	CASNTLGGAYNSPLHF	TRBV5-5	TRBJ1-6	-	-
TGTGCCTGGGGACAGTCTGGGGCCAACGTCCTGACTTTC	CAWGQSGANVLTF	TRBV30	TRBJ2-6	-	-
TGTGCCAGCAGTGCCCCGGACAATCACTATGGCTACACCTTC	CASSAPDNHYGYTF	TRBV2	TRBJ1-2	-	-
TGTGCCAGCAGCTTAGGGGCGGGAGGGCCCCACGAGCAGTACTTC	CASSLGAGGPHEQYF	TRBV7-2	TRBJ2-7	TRBD2	-
TGTGCCAGCAGCGTGGGACAGGGGGCTGGAAACACCATATATTTT	CASSVGQGAGNTIYF	TRBV11-2	TRBJ1-3	TRBD1	few
TGTGCCAGCTCACAACAGGGGAATGAAAAACTGTTTTTT	CASSQQGNEKLFF	TRBV18	TRBJ1-4	TRBD1	-
TGTGCCGCAATTACGGACTTAAACACTGAAGCTTTCTTT	CAAITDLNTEAFF	TRBV6-5	TRBJ1-1	-	-
TGTGCCACCAGTGATTCCCACAAATACGAGCAGTACTTC	CATSDSHKYEQYF	TRBV24-1	TRBJ2-7	-	-
TGTGCCAGCTCACCGGGGCAGGGGAGCTCTGGAAACACCATATATTTT	CASSPGQGSSGNTIYF	TRBV18	TRBJ1-3	-	once
TGTGCCAGCAGCTTAGCGCAGGGGGTAAATGGCTACACCTTC	CASSLAQGVNGYTF	TRBV7-9	TRBJ1-2	TRBD1	-
TGTGCCAGCAGCCCACGTAGGAGGGCCGGCTCCTACAATGAGCAGTTCTTC	CASSPRRRAGSYNEQFF	TRBV7-8	TRBJ2-1	-	-
TGTGCCAGCAGTTTTGATCTGAACACTGAAGCTTTCTTT	CASSFDLNTEAFF	TRBV12-3/TRBV12-4	TRBJ1-1	-	-
TGTGCCAGCAGCTTAAGGGCCGCCGGGGTGGAAAACATTCAGTACTTC	CASSLRAAGVENIQYF	TRBV7-2	TRBJ2-4	-	-
TGTGCCAGCAGTGCTTCTACTATCGGTGGAGAGGAAGGCTACACCTTC	CASSASTIGGEEGYTF	TRBV27	TRBJ1-2	-	-
TGTGCCACCAGTACAGGGGCTATCAATCAGCCCCAGCATTTT	CATSTGAINQPQHF	TRBV24-1	TRBJ1-5	TRBD1	-
TGTGCCAGCAGACCCTCGGGGGAGAATGGCTACACCTTC	CASRPSGENGYTF	TRBV11-3	TRBJ1-2	-	-